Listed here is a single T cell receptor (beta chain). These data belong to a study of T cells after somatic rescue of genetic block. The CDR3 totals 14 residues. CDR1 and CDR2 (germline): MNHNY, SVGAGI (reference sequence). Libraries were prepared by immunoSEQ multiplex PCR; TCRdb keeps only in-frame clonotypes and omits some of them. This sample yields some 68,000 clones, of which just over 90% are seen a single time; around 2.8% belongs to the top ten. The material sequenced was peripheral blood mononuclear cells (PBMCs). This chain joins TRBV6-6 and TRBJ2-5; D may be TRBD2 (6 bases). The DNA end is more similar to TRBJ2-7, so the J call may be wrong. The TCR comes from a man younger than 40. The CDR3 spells CASSYGRSSYEQYF. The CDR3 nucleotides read TGTGCCAGCAGCTATGGGAGGAGCTCCTACGAGCAGTACTTC.